This TCR beta chain came from a study of neurological immune-mediated disorders. Study findings and constraints: The absence of shared CDR3 amino acid sequences among expanded clones across subjects suggests private repertoires in all groups.

Germline-derived CDR1 and CDR2 are MNHEY and SVGEGT. The V and J ends lost 6 bases and 0 bases respectively, with 4 bases between them. The CDR3 contains 12 residues. The making of cDNA relied on 5'RACE with 10-nucleotide random UMIs. Every sequencing run gave over 180 million TCR-beta sequences, taken from 15-18 subjects. TCRdb processed the 5' RACE reads anew with MiXCR; each CDR3 protein has one entry. The sample holds more than 50,000 distinct CDR3 sequences, more than 7% seen once. This clonotype was counted ten times or more. The antigen is undetermined. Time point described: longitudinal time-point 3. Unsorted libraries were derived from 2 million PBMCs stored at -80 C.

Sequencing was done on a sample of PBMCs. This clonotype was sampled from a woman in her 40s in good health. The chain is built from TRBV6-2 or TRBV6-3 and TRBJ2-3, with D hard to call. The CDR3 DNA reads as TGTGCCAGCAGCCAAAGCACAGATACGCAGTATTTT. Residues: CASSQSTDTQYF.